This T cell receptor (beta chain) derives from a study of T cell repertoires in cytomegalovirus infection. Study details: Indications came from public TCR beta signatures; they pointed to CMV infection and to a matching HLA type.

Notes on the study in general: Carriers of CMV and the relevant HLA type were discriminated by public TCR beta frequency. Clonotype analysis showed dominance of the ex vivo response by HLA-C-restricted CMV-specific TCR beta clonotypes.

This clonotype has just a few counts. Its specificity is not known. V shed 0 bases and J shed 8 bases, with 11 bases lying between them. Germline CDR1 reads MNHEY; CDR2 reads SVGAGI. This CDR3 contains 14 residues. Via MiXCR, TCRdb re-called the reads, giving one row per CDR3 protein. This sample has 500,000 or so distinct CDR3 sequences, with approximately 15% found just once. This chain connects TRBV6-5 to TRBJ2-4; D may correspond to TRBD1 or TRBD2 (5 bases each). Sequencing was performed on CD8+ T cells from PBMCs. The TCR was taken from a human donor in good health (CMV status not recorded). Some clones in this sample may be carry-over from other donors' samples. The CDR3 protein is CASSYSGAPDIQYF. The DNA of the CDR3 is TGTGCCAGCAGTTACTCCGGGGCCCCGGACATTCAGTACTTC.